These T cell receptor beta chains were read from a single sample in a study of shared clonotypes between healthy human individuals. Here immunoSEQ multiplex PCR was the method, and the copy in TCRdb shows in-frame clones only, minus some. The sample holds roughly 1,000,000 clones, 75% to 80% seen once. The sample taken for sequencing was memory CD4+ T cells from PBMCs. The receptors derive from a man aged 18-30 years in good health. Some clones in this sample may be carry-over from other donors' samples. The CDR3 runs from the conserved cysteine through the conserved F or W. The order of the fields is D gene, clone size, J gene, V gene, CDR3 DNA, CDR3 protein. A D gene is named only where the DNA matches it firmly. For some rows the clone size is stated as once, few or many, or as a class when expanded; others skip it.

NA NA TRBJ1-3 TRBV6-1 TGTGCCAGCAGTGGGCGGTACTCTGGAAACACCATATATTTT CASSGRYSGNTIYF
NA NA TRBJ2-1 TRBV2 TGTGCCAGCAGCCGTACCGGGACGGCACCTAATGAGCAGTTCTTC CASSRTGTAPNEQFF
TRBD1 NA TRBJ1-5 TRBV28 TGTGCCAGCAGTTTAACCGGGACAGGTGGCCTTATTGGCAATCAGCCCCAGCATTTT CASSLTGTGGLIGNQPQHF
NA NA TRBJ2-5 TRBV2 TGTGCCAGCAGTGAAGAGGCGAGGGGGGAGACCCAGTACTTC CASSEEARGETQYF
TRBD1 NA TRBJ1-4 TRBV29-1 TGCAGCTGCGGACAGGGAGGAGAAAAACTGTTTTTT CSCGQGGEKLFF
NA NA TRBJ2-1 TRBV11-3 TGTGCCAGCTCCCGGGGGGGGACAGGGCGTGAGCAGTTCTTC CASSRGGTGREQFF
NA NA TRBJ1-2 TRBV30 TGTGCCTGGAGACCGGACGAGAACTATGGCTACACCTTC CAWRPDENYGYTF
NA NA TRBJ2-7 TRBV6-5 TGTGCCAGCAGCTTAACCCGGGACGGCTCCTACGAGCAGTACTTC CASSLTRDGSYEQYF
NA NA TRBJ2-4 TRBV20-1 TGCAGTGCCCCCGCTCCGGACATTCAGTACTTC CSAPAPDIQYF
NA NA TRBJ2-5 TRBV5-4 TGTGCCAGCAGCTTGAGGGGGACCCAAGAGACCCAGTACTTC CASSLRGTQETQYF
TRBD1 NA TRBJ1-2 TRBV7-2 TGTGCCAGCAGCTCGACAGGGGGAACTGGCTACACCTTC CASSSTGGTGYTF
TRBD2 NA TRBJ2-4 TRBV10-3 TGTGCCATCAGTGAGTCGTTGGGGCGACTAGCGGACAATTGGATTCAGTACTTC CAISESLGRLADNWIQYF
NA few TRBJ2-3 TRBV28 TGTGCCAGCAGTCATACTTGGGGGGGCACAGATACGCAGTATTTT CASSHTWGGTDTQYF
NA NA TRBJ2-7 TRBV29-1 TGCAGCGTTCGGCTTTGGCAGACAAGCTCCTACGAGCAGTACTTC CSVRLWQTSSYEQYF
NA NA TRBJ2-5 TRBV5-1 TGCGCCAGCAGCTTGGCCGGGGTAGCCGGAGTCGAGACCCAGTACTTC CASSLAGVAGVETQYF
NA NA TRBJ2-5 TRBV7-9 TGTGCCAGCAGCCAGAGGGAAGAGCAGTACTTC CASSQREEQYF
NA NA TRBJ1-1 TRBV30 TGTGCCTGGAGTCGTGGAATGAACACTGAAGCTTTCTTT CAWSRGMNTEAFF
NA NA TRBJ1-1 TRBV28 TGTGCCAGCAGTCCCCGGGGGGGGGTAAAGTTTGCTTTCTTT CASSPRGGVKFAFF
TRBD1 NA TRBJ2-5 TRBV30 TGTGCCTCGGACAGGGGAGAGACCCAGTACTTC CASDRGETQYF
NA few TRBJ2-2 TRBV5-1 TGCGCCAGCACTCGCCGCGCGGACACCGGGGAGCTGTTTTTT CASTRRADTGELFF
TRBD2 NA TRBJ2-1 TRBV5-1 TGCGCCAGCAGCTCACAACCCGGGGGGAGCTCCTACAATGAGCAGTTCTTC CASSSQPGGSSYNEQFF
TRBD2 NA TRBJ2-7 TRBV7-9 TGTGCCAGCAGCTCCCCCGGGAGGACCTACGAGCAGTACTTC CASSSPGRTYEQYF
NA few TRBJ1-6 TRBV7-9 TGTGCCAGCAGCGTAGGACAAAACTCCTATAATTCACCCCTCCACTTT CASSVGQNSYNSPLHF
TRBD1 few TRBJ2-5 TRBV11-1 TGTGCCAGCAGCATTAGTAGGACAGGGGTGGAGACCCAGTACTTC CASSISRTGVETQYF
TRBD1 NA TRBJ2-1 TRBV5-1 TGCGCCAGCAGCTTAGGGACAGGGGATAACACCTACAATGAGCAGTTCTTC CASSLGTGDNTYNEQFF
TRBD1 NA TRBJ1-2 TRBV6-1 TGTGCCAGCAGTGAATGGGGACAGGGTGTTGGCTACACCTTC CASSEWGQGVGYTF
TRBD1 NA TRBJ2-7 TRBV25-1 TGTGCCAGCACCCCCTGGCCGGGACAGGGGCTCCACGAGCAGTACTTC CASTPWPGQGLHEQYF
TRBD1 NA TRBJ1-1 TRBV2 TGTGCCAGCAGCCGCGGACAGGGGGCGACTGAAGCTTTCTTT CASSRGQGATEAFF
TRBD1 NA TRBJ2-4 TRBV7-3 TGTGCCAGCAGCTTAACTCCAGGGGGTATGAACATTCAGTACTTC CASSLTPGGMNIQYF
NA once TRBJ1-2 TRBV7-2 TGTGCCAGCAGCTTAGAGGGGGGGCAGGGCTACACCTTC CASSLEGGQGYTF
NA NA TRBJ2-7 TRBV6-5 TGTGCCAGCAGTTCCCCACGGGGAACCTACGAGCAGTACTTC CASSSPRGTYEQYF
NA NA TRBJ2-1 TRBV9 TGTGCCAGCAGCGTAGGACTGCAGGGTAGTGAGCAGTTCTTC CASSVGLQGSEQFF
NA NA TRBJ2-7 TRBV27 TGTGCCAGCAAAGGGATAAACGAGCAGTACTTC CASKGINEQYF
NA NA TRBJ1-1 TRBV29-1 TGCAGCTTTCTTCAGGGCGGCACTGAAGCTTTCTTT CSFLQGGTEAFF
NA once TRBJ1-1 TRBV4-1 TGCGCCAGCAGCCAAATAGTTCGGGTCTCGCCGAACACTGAAGCTTTCTTT CASSQIVRVSPNTEAFF
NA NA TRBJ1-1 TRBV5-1 TGCGCCAGCACCTTCAATACCGGGAACACTGAAGCTTTCTTT CASTFNTGNTEAFF
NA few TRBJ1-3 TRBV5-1 TGCGCCAGCAGTTACGGACGGGAGTCTGGAAACACCATATATTTT CASSYGRESGNTIYF
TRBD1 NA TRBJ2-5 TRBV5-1 TGCGCCAGCAGCCCGGGGGACAGGGGGCCAGAGACCCAGTACTTC CASSPGDRGPETQYF
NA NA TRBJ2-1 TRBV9 TGTGCCAGCAGCGTAGTTGGAACCTACAATGAGCAGTTCTTC CASSVVGTYNEQFF
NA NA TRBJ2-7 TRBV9 TGTGCCAGCAGCGTCCATTACTGGGGATCCTACGAGCAGTACTTC CASSVHYWGSYEQYF
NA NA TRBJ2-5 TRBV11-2 TGTGCCAGCAGCTTAGGGGGCGCGGAGACCCAGTACTTC CASSLGGAETQYF
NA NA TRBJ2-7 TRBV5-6 TGTGCCAGCAGGTTATTAACGGGGGCGCCGAACGAGCAGTACTTC CASRLLTGAPNEQYF
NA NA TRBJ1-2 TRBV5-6 TGTGCCAGCAGCTACGTGGGTCCCCAGGGTTATGGCTACACCTTC CASSYVGPQGYGYTF
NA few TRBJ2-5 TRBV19 TGTGCCAGTAGTTGGCAGTATGGCGAGACCCAGTACTTC CASSWQYGETQYF
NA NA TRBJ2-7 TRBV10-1 TGCGCCAGCAGTGAGTTCGGGGGTTCCTACGAGCAGTACTTC CASSEFGGSYEQYF
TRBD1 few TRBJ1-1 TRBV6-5 TGTGCCAGCAGTAAAATACAGGGGTCGGACACTGAAGCTTTCTTT CASSKIQGSDTEAFF
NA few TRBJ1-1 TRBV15 TGTGCCACCAGCAGAGAGTTCAGGGCTACTGAAGCTTTCTTT CATSREFRATEAFF
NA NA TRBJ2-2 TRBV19 TGTGCCAGTAGTATAGCACCGGGCCGGGGCACCGGGGAGCTGTTTTTT CASSIAPGRGTGELFF
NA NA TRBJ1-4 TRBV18 TGTGCCAGCTCACCCCTGGGAGTTGGAGAAAAACTGTTTTTT CASSPLGVGEKLFF
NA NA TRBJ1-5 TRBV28 TGTGCCAGCAGACACCCTAGCCAGCCCCAGCATTTT CASRHPSQPQHF
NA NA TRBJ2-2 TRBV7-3 TGTGCCAGCAGTCCGACAGGAAACACCGGGGAGCTGTTTTTT CASSPTGNTGELFF
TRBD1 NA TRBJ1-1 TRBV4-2 TGTGCCAGCAGCCAGGATTCGACAGGGAACGCTGAAGCTTTCTTT CASSQDSTGNAEAFF
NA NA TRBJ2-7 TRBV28 TGTGCCAGCAGCCCTCGAGCGGAAACCTACGAGCAGTACTTC CASSPRAETYEQYF
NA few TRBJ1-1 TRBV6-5 TGTGCCAGCAAAACCGGGACAGAAGCTTTCTTT CASKTGTEAFF
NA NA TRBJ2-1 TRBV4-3 TGCGCCAGCAGCCAAGCGGGCGGGGCCTACAATGAGCAGTTCTTC CASSQAGGAYNEQFF
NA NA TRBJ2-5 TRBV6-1 TGTGCCAGCACCGAAGGGGCGCGAGAGACCCAGTACTTC CASTEGARETQYF
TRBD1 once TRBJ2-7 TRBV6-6 TGTGCCAGCAGTCCGACCGGGACAGGGACCTACGAGCAGTACTTC CASSPTGTGTYEQYF
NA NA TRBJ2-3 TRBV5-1 TGCGCCAGCAGCAACACTCTAGGTGGGCAGTATTTT CASSNTLGGQYF
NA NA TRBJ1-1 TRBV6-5 TGTGCCAGCAGTTTTGGGCACTTGAACACTGAAGCTTTCTTT CASSFGHLNTEAFF
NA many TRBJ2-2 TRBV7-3 TGTGCCAGCAGCCCCCAGGGGCGGGGAAACACCGGGGAGCTGTTTTTT CASSPQGRGNTGELFF